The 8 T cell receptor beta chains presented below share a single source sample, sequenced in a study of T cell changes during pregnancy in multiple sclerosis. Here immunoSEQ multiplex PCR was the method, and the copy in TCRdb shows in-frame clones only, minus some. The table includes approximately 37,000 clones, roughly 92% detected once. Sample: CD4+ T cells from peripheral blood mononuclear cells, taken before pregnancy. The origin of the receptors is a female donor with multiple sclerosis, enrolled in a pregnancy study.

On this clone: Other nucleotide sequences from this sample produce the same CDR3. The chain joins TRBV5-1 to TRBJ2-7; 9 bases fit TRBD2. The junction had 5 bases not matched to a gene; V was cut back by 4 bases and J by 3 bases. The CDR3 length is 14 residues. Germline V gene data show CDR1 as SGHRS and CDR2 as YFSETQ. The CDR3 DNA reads TGCGCCAGCAGCCCGAGCGGGGGGAACTACGAGCAGTACTTC. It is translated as CASSPSGGNYEQYF.

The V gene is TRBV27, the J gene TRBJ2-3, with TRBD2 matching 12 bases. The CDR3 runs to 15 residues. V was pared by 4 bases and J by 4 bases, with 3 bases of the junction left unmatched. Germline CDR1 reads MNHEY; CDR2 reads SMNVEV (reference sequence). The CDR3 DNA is TGTGCCAGCAGTTCCGGACTAGCGGGGTCAGATACGCAGTATTTT. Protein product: CASSSGLAGSDTQYF.

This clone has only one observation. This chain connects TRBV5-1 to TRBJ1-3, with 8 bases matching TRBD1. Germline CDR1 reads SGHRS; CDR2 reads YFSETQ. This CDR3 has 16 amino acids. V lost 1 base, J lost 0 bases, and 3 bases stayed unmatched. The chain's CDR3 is CASSLSDRGSGNTIYF. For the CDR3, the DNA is TGCGCCAGCAGCTTGTCCGACAGGGGCTCTGGAAACACCATATATTTT.

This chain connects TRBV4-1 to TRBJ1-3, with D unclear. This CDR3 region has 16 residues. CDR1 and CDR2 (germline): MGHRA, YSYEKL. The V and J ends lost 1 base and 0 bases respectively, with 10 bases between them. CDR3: CASSQVGVPSGNTIYF. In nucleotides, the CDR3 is TGCGCCAGCAGCCAAGTGGGAGTTCCCTCTGGAAACACCATATATTTT.

The CDR3 reads CASSTRGTGLPEKLFF. As DNA, the CDR3 is TGTGCCAGCAGCACACGGGGTACGGGTCTACCGGAAAAACTGTTTTTT. The J gene is TRBJ1-4, the V gene TRBV7-9; D gene unclear. The length of the CDR3 is 16 residues. V lost 5 bases to trimming and J lost 8 bases, with 21 bases between them. The germline CDR1 and CDR2 sequences are SEHNR and FQNEAQ (reference sequence).

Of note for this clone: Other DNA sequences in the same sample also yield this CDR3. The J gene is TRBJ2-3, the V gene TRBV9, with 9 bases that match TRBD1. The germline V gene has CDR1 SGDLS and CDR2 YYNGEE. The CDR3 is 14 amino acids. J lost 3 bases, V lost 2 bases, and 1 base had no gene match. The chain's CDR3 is CASSVGTGTDTQYF. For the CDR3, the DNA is TGTGCCAGCAGCGTCGGGACAGGGACAGATACGCAGTATTTT.

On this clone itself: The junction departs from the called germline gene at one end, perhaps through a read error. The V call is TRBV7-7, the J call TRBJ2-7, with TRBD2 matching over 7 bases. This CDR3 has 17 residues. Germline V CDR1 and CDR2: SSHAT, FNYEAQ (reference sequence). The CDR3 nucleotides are TGTGCTAGCAGCTTGGGCGCGTTGGGGGGGGTGGCCTACGAGCAGTACTTC. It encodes CASSLGALGGVAYEQYF.

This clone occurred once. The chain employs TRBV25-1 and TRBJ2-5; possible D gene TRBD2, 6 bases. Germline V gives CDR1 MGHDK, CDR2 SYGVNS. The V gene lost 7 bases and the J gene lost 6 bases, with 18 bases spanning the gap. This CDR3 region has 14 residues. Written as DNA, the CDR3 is TGTGCCAGCACCGTCGGGGGTACGGCGCAGACCCAGTACTTC. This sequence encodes CASTVGGTAQTQYF.